These T cell receptor beta chains were read from a single sample in a study of blood T cell repertoires in COVID-19. Profiling relied on immunoSEQ multiplex PCR, and the TCRdb table lists in-frame clones only, not all of them. Of more than 60,000 clones listed, roughly 89% are singletons. The specimen was peripheral blood. These receptors were obtained from a human donor in a cohort sampled during active COVID-19. The CDR3 runs from the conserved cysteine through the conserved F or W. Fields, in order: V gene, clone size, CDR3 protein. Rows give clone size only sometimes, using once, few, many, or a class for an expanded clone.

V: TRBV18
size: NA
CDR3: CASCQDRGNGYTF

V: TRBV11-2
size: NA
CDR3: CASSLGSGARRYNEQFF

V: TRBV6-5
size: NA
CDR3: CASTTGFYEQYF

V: TRBV7-3
size: NA
CDR3: CASRVGGNTEAFF

V: TRBV11-1
size: NA
CDR3: CASSSQAPDGYTF

V: TRBV7-2
size: NA
CDR3: CASSSRQGASSYGYTF

V: TRBV7-9
size: NA
CDR3: CASSLDRENSPLHF

V: TRBV7-9
size: NA
CDR3: CASSLDYRGGTGELFF

V: TRBV6-5
size: NA
CDR3: CASSTKRRLNYGYTF

V: TRBV7-3
size: NA
CDR3: CASSLGQTYNSPLHF

V: TRBV6-6
size: NA
CDR3: CASSSAGGYTGELFF

V: TRBV5-1
size: NA
CDR3: CASRSLVGTSEAFF

V: TRBV10-3
size: NA
CDR3: CATLRLAGGYNEQFF

V: TRBV2
size: few
CDR3: CASSETGTSSYEQYF

V: TRBV6-5
size: NA
CDR3: CASSRTSGGAHEQFF

V: TRBV3-1/TRBV3-2
size: NA
CDR3: CASSQIQGEVAGYTF

V: TRBV5-1
size: NA
CDR3: CASSQAPVSSYEQYF

V: TRBV5-6
size: NA
CDR3: CASSLGLTGLNTEAFF

V: TRBV18
size: once
CDR3: CASSPPASTDTQYF

V: TRBV5-1
size: NA
CDR3: CASSLTPSNEQFF

V: TRBV18
size: NA
CDR3: CASSRSSGGGTDTQYF

V: TRBV3-1/TRBV3-2
size: NA
CDR3: CASSQDRGLGKLFF

V: TRBV7-8
size: NA
CDR3: CASSLSRDRYEQYF

V: TRBV19
size: NA
CDR3: CASFRTGMNTEAFF

V: TRBV2
size: once
CDR3: CASSPDRILTDTQYF

V: TRBV7-2
size: NA
CDR3: CASSLASGQSYGYTF

V: TRBV3-1/TRBV3-2
size: few
CDR3: CASSQAGGYGYTF

V: TRBV29-1
size: NA
CDR3: CSVEGGQSYNEQFF

V: TRBV9
size: NA
CDR3: CASSPRPSGTAYNEQFF

V: TRBV6-5
size: NA
CDR3: CASSYSPSGRTDTQYF

V: TRBV2
size: once
CDR3: CASSEQGGSPLHF

V: TRBV3-1/TRBV3-2
size: NA
CDR3: CASSRTASGASYEQYF

V: TRBV5-1
size: NA
CDR3: CASSFEQNSYEQYF

V: TRBV6-1
size: NA
CDR3: CASSEALGANGNTIYF

V: TRBV7-9
size: NA
CDR3: CASSLGGGARETQYF

V: TRBV5-4
size: NA
CDR3: CASSLRGSARTDTQYF

V: TRBV4-2
size: NA
CDR3: CASSQEGEARGLDTQYF

V: TRBV6-5
size: few
CDR3: CASSYSRGGGNTIYF

V: TRBV18
size: NA
CDR3: CASSPQGLETNTGELFF

V: TRBV19
size: NA
CDR3: CASRGRVEGGYTF

V: TRBV3-1/TRBV3-2
size: NA
CDR3: CASSQSRQGNQPQHF

V: TRBV7-2
size: NA
CDR3: CASSLGDRRISPLHF

V: TRBV4-2
size: NA
CDR3: CASSQDERGGETQYF

V: TRBV5-1
size: NA
CDR3: CASREGSRETQYF

V: TRBV2
size: NA
CDR3: CASRGTEFNEKLFF

V: TRBV12-3/TRBV12-4
size: NA
CDR3: CASSLKRETQYF

V: TRBV5-4
size: NA
CDR3: CASSPWDRGIYEQYF

V: TRBV29-1
size: NA
CDR3: CSARTTAGGYEQYF

V: TRBV6-5
size: NA
CDR3: CASRAGQPNLYGYTF

V: TRBV5-1
size: NA
CDR3: CASSHGTANSPLHF

V: TRBV9
size: NA
CDR3: CASAMGLAEYNEQFF

V: TRBV19
size: NA
CDR3: CATWGQGYTF

V: TRBV24-1
size: few
CDR3: CATSDRTVPTGELFF

V: TRBV7-2
size: NA
CDR3: CASSPRRTRKETQYF

V: TRBV18
size: NA
CDR3: CASSQTSGSIQETQYF